This TCR beta chain was recovered during a study of beta chain features in type 1 diabetes listed by TCRdb under 2018. With regard to the full study: No differences in mean age, gender distribution, total cell number or subset yield were found between patients and healthy donors. A total of over 95,000,000 sorted cells were examined across all samples, and RNA yield correlated strongly with the number of cells per subset. Naive and central memory subsets were obtained from all 28 donors, but regulatory and stem cell-like memory subsets were isolated from only 8 patients and roughly 8 healthy donors. The study compared TCRB repertoires of sorted circulating CD4+ T cell subsets between recently diagnosed type 1 diabetes patients and matched healthy donors.

The germline V gene (reference sequence) yields LNHDA for CDR1 and SQIVND for CDR2. Including cysteine and phenylalanine, the CDR3 has 15 amino acids. The sequence is cut down to CDR3 DNA, 45 bases in frame from base 1. V and J are truncated by 6 bases and 2 bases respectively, leaving an intervening sequence of 16 bases. A single peripheral blood draw of approximately 120 mL on average was collected from each donor into heparinised tubes. A BD FACSAria II and a panel including CD45RO, CCR7, CD25, CD127, CD95 and CD27 were used to sort naive, central memory, regulatory and stem cell-like memory CD4+ T cells. Every sorted population had a purity above 95%. Right away, PBMCs were isolated by Lymphoprep density gradient centrifugation and were stained directly, with no culture step. To minimize batch effects, samples were stained and sorted in pairs, one healthy donor with one patient per experiment.

What the research found in general, with its limitations: Naive, central memory and regulatory TCRB repertoires appeared more similar among patients than among healthy donors. Shorter templates might have been favored by PCR, but patient and control samples were amplified and corrected together, so both groups would have been affected equally by any skew. At VDJ recombination sites, type 1 diabetes patients had fewer insertions and more deleted nucleotides, which implies abnormalities in thymic rearrangement. A moderate but significant shortening of TCRB CDR3 length was observed in type 1 diabetes patients in all four CD4+ subsets. Because cDNA was sequenced instead of genomic DNA, highly expressing activated cells could be over-represented, though the groups showed no difference in activation or CD3 levels. Because small numbers of individuals were included in the HLA sub-analyses, any influence of HLA type on TCRB rearrangement was left unresolved.

The entire isolated RNA was reverse transcribed using the High Capacity cDNA Reverse Transcription Kit, and thus expressed TCRB transcripts were sequenced. Naive, central memory and regulatory T cell samples underwent deep immunoSEQ sequencing, averaging roughly 3.3 million total reads per sample. Sorted cells were lysed in RLT buffer, and RNA was extracted using DNase-treated RNeasy Micro or Mini kits according to cell number. Each cell subset was processed separately to prevent cross-contamination, with patient and healthy donor samples processed together. Using the immunoSEQ multiplex PCR, TCRB sequences were amplified from cDNA into 87-bp fragments spanning the CDR3 region. Sequencing of the amplicons was done on the Illumina HiSeq platform. As for the original processing: PCR bias was corrected computationally using synthetic template baselines, and reads within Hamming distance 2 were collapsed, with unmergeable singletons discarded. Reads were aligned to IMGT to assign V, D and J genes, CDR3 length, and insertions or deletions at six rearrangement sites. Within each subset, clonotype counts were normalized to the number of sorted cells before true diversity and Gini coefficients were calculated with the tcR R package. Repertoire sharing was quantified using the overlap coefficient calculated on TCRB nucleotide sequences. Out-of-frame TCRB sequences from naive cells were analyzed to stand in for the pre-selection repertoire. TCRdb took this table from immuneACCESS and kept in-frame rearrangements with V and J called. Such tables lack part of the clones; where checked against another copy, unresolved V genes explain under half of the gap, and the rest is unexplained. That table furnishes V, J and clone size, whereas the DNA furnished D and trimming. The sample table records a few hundred thousand clones; approximately 13% of these occur just once. The top ten clones comprise approximately 0.021% of the sample.

Turning to this clone: What antigen it recognizes has not been identified. No per-base quality is available; no much larger clone lies one base away.

This TCR was recovered from a man under 40 with type 1 diabetes. The sample was naive CD4+ T cells from blood. Reading the label with the study, this specimen's cell subset or site is: true naive CD4+ T cells. This sequence uses TRBV19 and TRBJ1-2, with no confident D gene call. The CDR3 protein is CASRLRENRNYGYTF. The DNA is TGTGCCAGTAGGCTCCGGGAGAACCGGAACTATGGCTACACCTTC.